This T cell receptor (beta chain) was captured by sequencing in a study of beta chain features in type 1 diabetes. Study-level results: The study found moderately but significantly shorter TCRB CDR3s in all four CD4+ subsets of Type 1 diabetes patients. For type 1 diabetes patients, VDJ junctions showed fewer insertions and more deletions.

The sequenced template was cDNA made from the entire isolated RNA. The method was immunoSEQ multiplex PCR; TCRdb's version includes in-frame clones alone and lacks a portion of them. Of roughly 400,000 clones in the sample, around 14% are singletons; the top ten hold approximately 0.035%. Sorting based on CD45RO/CCR7/CD25/CD127/CD95/CD27 separated CD4+ naive, central memory, regulatory and stem cell-like memory cells. Every sorted population was more than 95% pure. Comment on this clone: The antigen is not known.

The sequenced sample consisted of naive CD4+ T cells from blood. The sequence derives from a man between 25 and 39 years old in good health.

Here the CDR3 reads CANRDRQTNYGYTF. As DNA, the CDR3 is TGTGCCAACCGGGACAGACAGACTAACTATGGCTACACCTTC. This chain joins TRBV14 and TRBJ1-2, with 7 bases that match TRBD1. This CDR3 region has 14 residues. V shed 10 bases, J shed 0 bases, and the junction held 8 bases outside the gene matches. The germline V gene has CDR1 SGHDN and CDR2 FVKESK.